These 28 T cell receptor beta chains originate from one sample sequenced in a study of T cell responses to AZD1222 COVID-19 vaccine (dated by TCRdb to the early 2020s). The time point label, read with the paper, signifies: about 28 days (+/-7) after the second vaccine dose. Library creation used the immunoSEQ multiplex PCR assay. Entries here come from immuneACCESS through TCRdb and include only in-frame sequences with V and J called. Some clones fail to appear in such tables; in the studies checked, an unresolved V gene covers under half of the shortfall, and the cause of the remainder is unknown. The sample table contains 150,000 to 200,000 clones; only one count was recorded for 90% to 95% of them. The ten largest clones capture around 0.99% of the sample. The sequenced sample was peripheral blood, obtained 28 days after the second AZD1222 dose. The receptor source for this set is an adult who received the AZD1222 COVID-19 vaccine.

The rearrangement links TRBV19 to TRBJ1-4; D is unclear. Germline CDR1 reads LNHDA; CDR2 reads SQIVND (reference sequence). V shed 2 bases and J shed 8 bases, with 15 bases lying between them. This CDR3 has 15 amino acids. DNA of the CDR3: TGTGCCAGTAGTATACCGGAAATTTTGGGGGAAAAACTGTTTTTT. Encoded protein: CASSIPEILGEKLFF.

V gene TRBV15 combines with J gene TRBJ1-4; TRBD1 matches at 7 bases. This CDR3 has 16 amino acids. Germline V lookup: CDR1 LNHNV, CDR2 YYDKDF (reference sequence). The V and J ends lost 4 bases and 2 bases, in that order; junction bases with no gene match: 7. CDR3 bases: TGTGCCACCAGCAAGACCTTGACAGGGACTAATGAAAAACTGTTTTTT. It specifies CATSKTLTGTNEKLFF. The whole variable domain, remainder taken from reference TRBV15 and TRBJ1-4, is DAMVIQNPRYQVTQFGKPVTLSCSQTLNHNVMYWYQQKSSQAPKLLFHYYDKDFNNEADTPDNFQSRRPNTSFCFLDIRSPGLGDTAMYLCATSKTLTGTNEKLFFGSGTQLSVL.

This clone was seen a few times. This sequence joins TRBV12-3 or TRBV12-4 and TRBJ1-1, with D unclear. The V end was cut by 6 bases, the J end by 7 bases, with 12 bases between. This CDR3 is 12 amino acids long. The chain's CDR3 is CASRAAYGEAFF. As DNA, the CDR3 is TGTGCCAGCAGGGCCGCCTACGGTGAAGCTTTCTTT.

V is TRBV13 and J is TRBJ1-6; D gene ambiguous. This CDR3 has 19 residues. V dropped 1 base and J dropped 0 bases, with 16 bases sitting between them. Germline CDR1 and CDR2: PRHDT and FYEKMQ (reference sequence). CDR3 loop: CASSLEGPTGSSYNSPLHF. The CDR3, as DNA: TGTGCCAGCAGCTTAGAAGGGCCCACGGGAAGCTCCTATAATTCACCCCTCCACTTT.

The V call is TRBV4-2, the J call TRBJ2-7; TRBD2 matches at 7 bases. V lost 4 bases and J lost 1; bases outside the gene matches: 4. Germline values: CDR1 LGHNA, CDR2 YNFKEQ. CDR3 length: 14 amino acids. This CDR3 is CASSPRLASYEQYF. In nucleotides, the CDR3 is TGTGCCAGCAGCCCCAGACTAGCATCCTACGAGCAGTACTTC.

Remarks on this clone: Other DNA sequences in this specimen translate into the identical CDR3. This chain uses TRBV12-3 or TRBV12-4 with TRBJ2-3, with D unclear. The CDR3 has 11 residues. Trimming removed 3 bases from V and 2 bases from J, with 0 bases in between. For the CDR3, the DNA is TGTGCCAGCAGTTTCACAGATACGCAGTATTTT. Protein product: CASSFTDTQYF.

The chain uses TRBV6-1 and TRBJ2-6; D might be TRBD1 (6 bases). Germline lookup yields CDR1 MNHNS and CDR2 SASEGT. The CDR3 has 18 residues. V shed 3 bases and J shed 0 bases, with 15 bases lying between them. The CDR3 sequence is CASSEYPTTGSGANVLTF. In nucleotides, the CDR3 is TGTGCCAGCAGTGAGTACCCAACGACAGGCTCTGGGGCCAACGTCCTGACTTTC.

The count of this clone is one. The rearrangement joins TRBV29-1 to TRBJ1-5, with 9 bases fitting TRBD1. Germline CDR1 SQVTM, CDR2 ANQGSEA. With V trimmed by 1 base and J by 7 bases, 8 bases remained unmatched. There are 15 residues in the CDR3. The CDR3 protein is CSVEGTGGARQPQHF. The CDR3 DNA reads TGCAGCGTTGAAGGAACAGGGGGCGCTCGGCAGCCCCAGCATTTT. Full variable domain (missing parts from reference TRBV29-1 and TRBJ1-5): SAVISQKPSRDICQRGTSLTIQCQVDSQVTMMFWYRQQPGQSLTLIATANQGSEATYESGFVIDKFPISRPNLTFSTLTVSNMSPEDSSIYLCSVEGTGGARQPQHFGDGTRLSIL.

This clone was found a few times. The sample has other DNA sequences that encode this CDR3 too. The chain joins TRBV3-1 (or the pseudogene TRBV3-2) to TRBJ2-7; D unresolved. The CDR3 covers 13 residues. Trimming left V 4 bases short and J 4 bases short, with 11 bases between. Germline loops: CDR1 LGHDT, CDR2 YNNKEL (reference sequence). The CDR3 here is CASSPSLGYEQYF. In DNA, the CDR3 is TGTGCCAGCAGCCCGAGTCTGGGGTACGAGCAGTACTTC.

This sequence joins TRBV6-5 and TRBJ1-2; D call uncertain. Germline V gene sequence: CDR1 MNHEY, CDR2 SVGAGI. This CDR3 has 13 amino acids. The germline V and J ends were trimmed by 0 bases and 8 bases, with 10 bases remaining between them. This chain's CDR3 is CASSYSRERGYTF. The CDR3 bases are TGTGCCAGCAGTTACTCGCGAGAGCGCGGCTACACCTTC.

This chain links TRBV7-8 with TRBJ2-5; no clear D gene. The CDR3 extends over 13 amino acids. Between the trimmed V and J ends, which lost 3 bases and 0 bases, there was a span of 5 bases. Germline V lookup: CDR1 SGHVS, CDR2 FQNEAQ. CDR3 bases: TGTGCCAGCAGCTTTGGACACCAAGAGACCCAGTACTTC. Translation gives CASSFGHQETQYF.

V usage is TRBV6-1 and J usage is TRBJ2-1, with D perhaps assigned TRBD1 or TRBD2 (5 bases each). The CDR3 contains 12 residues. V was clipped by 2 bases and J by 14 bases, with 13 bases between them. The germline gives CDR1 MNHNS, CDR2 SASEGT. Written as DNA, the CDR3 is TGTGCCAGCAGTGAAATGGGACGTTTGAAGTTCTTC. Its translation is CASSEMGRLKFF.

The rearrangement joins TRBV6-1 to TRBJ2-3; TRBD1 matches at 7 bases. The CDR3 runs 16 residues. V shed 2 bases, J shed 6 bases, and the junction held 11 bases outside the gene matches. CDR1 and CDR2 (germline): MNHNS, SASEGT. CDR3 nucleotide sequence: TGTGCCAGCAGTGAAAAGGGTTCAGGGGGTTATGATACGCAGTATTTT. It encodes CASSEKGSGGYDTQYF.

The CDR3 is CASSTTDTQYF. As DNA, the CDR3 is TGTGCCAGCAGTACAACAGATACGCAGTATTTT. The chain is built from TRBV27 and TRBJ2-3; D not resolved. Deletions cut 5 bases from V and 3 bases from J, with 3 bases between. This CDR3 contains 11 residues. The germline V gene encodes CDR1 MNHEY and CDR2 SMNVEV (reference sequence).

The gene calls are TRBV5-1 and TRBJ2-5, with 12 bases aligning to TRBD2. Germline V gives CDR1 SGHRS, CDR2 YFSETQ. The CDR3 totals 15 residues. J was trimmed by 3 bases and V by 1 base; bases with no gene match: 1. Written as DNA, the CDR3 is TGCGCCAGCAGCTTGCTAGCGGGGGGGGAAGAGACCCAGTACTTC. It translates to CASSLLAGGEETQYF.

The chain has TRBV12-3 or TRBV12-4 and TRBJ1-5; no firm D call. Between the trimmed V and J ends, which lost 3 bases and 3 bases, there was a span of 6 bases. The CDR3 runs 13 residues. CDR3 loop: CASSFGLNQPQHF. The DNA for the CDR3 is TGTGCCAGCAGTTTCGGGCTCAATCAGCCCCAGCATTTT.

This clone came up a few times. The chain has TRBV3-1 (or the pseudogene TRBV3-2) and TRBJ1-2; 8 bases align to TRBD1. Losses at the gene ends were 3 bases for V and 3 bases for J; bases not matched to a gene: 6. CDR3 length: 15 amino acids. Germline values: CDR1 LGHDT, CDR2 YNNKEL (reference sequence). The CDR3: CASSHPKTGDYGYTF. CDR3 sequence (DNA): TGTGCCAGCAGCCATCCCAAGACAGGGGACTATGGCTACACCTTC.

This chain uses TRBV6-4 with TRBJ2-1, with 8 bases that match TRBD1. This CDR3 has 13 amino acids. V was clipped by 3 bases and J by 6 bases; unmatched bases: 1. The germline CDR1 and CDR2 sequences are MRHNA and SNTAGT. CDR3 DNA sequence: TGTGCCAGCAGTGAACAGGGGGGCAATGAGCAGTTCTTC. This codes for CASSEQGGNEQFF.

This sequence joins TRBV12-5 and TRBJ1-4, with TRBD1 identical over 7 bases. The V segment lost 6 bases and the J segment 6 bases; nucleotides outside the gene matches: 7. This CDR3 region has 14 residues. Germline assignment: CDR1 LGHNT and CDR2 FRNRAP. For the CDR3, the DNA is TGTGCTAGTGGGGAGACAGGGCTTGATGAAAAACTGTTTTTT. Its protein is CASGETGLDEKLFF. Filled out from reference TRBV12-5 and TRBJ1-4, the complete variable domain reads DARVTQTPRHKVTEMGQEVTMRCQPILGHNTVFWYRQTMMQGLELLAYFRNRAPLDDSGMPKDRFSAEMPDATLATLKIQPSEPRDSAVYFCASGETGLDEKLFFGSGTQLSVL.

The chain uses TRBV2 and TRBJ1-2; unclear D gene. Deletions cut 6 bases from V and 4 bases from J, with 15 bases between. Germline assignment: CDR1 SNHLY and CDR2 FYNNEI. The CDR3 covers 14 residues. DNA of the CDR3: TGTGCCAGCAGGGCGGACGTGCAAAGCTATGGCTACACCTTC. Its translation is CASRADVQSYGYTF.

This rearrangement joins TRBV12-1 to TRBJ2-2; TRBD1 is the table's D call and was not checked against the DNA. TRBV12-1 is a documented pseudogene. The CDR3 extends over 15 amino acids. The CDR3 DNA reads as TGTGCCAGCAGCTTGACAGCGCCAAACACCGGGGAGCTGTTTTTT. Its protein is CASSLTAPNTGELFF.

The chain employs TRBV5-1 and TRBJ1-2; D is unresolved. Germline CDR1 and CDR2: SGHRS and YFSETQ. The CDR3 spans 13 residues. Deletions cut 3 bases from V and 4 bases from J, with 10 bases between. CDR3 in DNA: TGCGCCAGCAGCTCATCGCCCTTCTATGGCTACACCTTC. As protein: CASSSSPFYGYTF. Supplemented by reference TRBV5-1 and TRBJ1-2, the full variable domain reads KAGVTQTPRYLIKTRGQQVTLSCSPISGHRSVSWYQQTPGQGLQFLFEYFSETQRNKGNFPGRFSGRQFSNSRSEMNVSTLELGDSALYLCASSSSPFYGYTFGSGTRLTVV.

This chain links TRBV7-9 with TRBJ1-6; 8 positions agree with TRBD1. Trimming took 5 bases from V and 7 from J; bases not matched to a gene: 4. The CDR3 totals 14 residues. Germline V CDR1 and CDR2: SEHNR, FQNEAQ (reference sequence). This chain's CDR3 is CASSPTGDNSPLHF. The CDR3 DNA follows: TGTGCCAGCAGCCCGACAGGGGACAATTCACCCCTCCACTTT.

The chain uses TRBV6-1 and TRBJ1-3; no reliable D call. The V and J ends lost 1 base and 0 bases respectively, with 7 bases between them. This CDR3 comprises 15 residues. Germline V lookup: CDR1 MNHNS, CDR2 SASEGT. The CDR3 protein is CASSEEGNSGNTIYF. Here the CDR3 DNA reads TGTGCCAGCAGTGAAGAAGGGAACTCTGGAAACACCATATATTTT.

The chain has TRBV2 and TRBJ1-2; D remains ambiguous. V gave up 0 bases and J gave up 4 bases, with 9 bases separating them. The CDR3 runs 14 residues. Germline CDR1 and CDR2: SNHLY and FYNNEI. The CDR3 coding sequence is TGTGCCAGCAGTGAAGCTACTGGGCCCTATGGCTACACCTTC. It specifies CASSEATGPYGYTF. The whole variable domain, filled in from reference TRBV2 and TRBJ1-2, reads EPEVTQTPSHQVTQMGQEVILRCVPISNHLYFYWYRQILGQKVEFLVSFYNNEISEKSEIFDDQFSVERPDGSNFTLKIRSTKLEDSAMYFCASSEATGPYGYTFGSGTRLTVV.

The chain combines TRBV5-4 with TRBJ1-2, with a tentative D call TRBD1 (6 bases). The V gene lost 4 bases and the J gene lost 6 bases, with 16 bases spanning the gap. Per the germline V gene, CDR1 is SGHNT and CDR2 is YYREEE (reference sequence). This CDR3 comprises 14 residues. CDR3 bases: TGTGCCAGCAGCCGTGGGGGTGGGGGCGATGGCTACACCTTC. Amino acid sequence: CASSRGGGGDGYTF.

J is TRBJ1-2 and V is TRBV29-1, with TRBD1 identical over 9 bases. Losses at the gene ends were 7 bases for V and 5 bases for J; bases not matched to a gene: 8. The germline V gene has CDR1 SQVTM and CDR2 ANQGSEA. The CDR3 has 13 residues. The CDR3 is CSATRTGEYGYTF. The DNA of the CDR3 is TGCAGCGCCACTCGGACAGGGGAGTATGGCTACACCTTC.

The chain recombines TRBV18 with TRBJ1-6, with D uncertain. Germline lookup yields CDR1 KGHSH and CDR2 LQKENI. The CDR3 sequence is 15 residues long. V was shortened by 3 bases and J by 1 base, with 7 bases between the two germline ends. Here the CDR3 reads CASSPRQSYNSPLHF. CDR3 in DNA: TGTGCCAGCTCACCGCGGCAGTCCTATAATTCACCCCTCCACTTT.